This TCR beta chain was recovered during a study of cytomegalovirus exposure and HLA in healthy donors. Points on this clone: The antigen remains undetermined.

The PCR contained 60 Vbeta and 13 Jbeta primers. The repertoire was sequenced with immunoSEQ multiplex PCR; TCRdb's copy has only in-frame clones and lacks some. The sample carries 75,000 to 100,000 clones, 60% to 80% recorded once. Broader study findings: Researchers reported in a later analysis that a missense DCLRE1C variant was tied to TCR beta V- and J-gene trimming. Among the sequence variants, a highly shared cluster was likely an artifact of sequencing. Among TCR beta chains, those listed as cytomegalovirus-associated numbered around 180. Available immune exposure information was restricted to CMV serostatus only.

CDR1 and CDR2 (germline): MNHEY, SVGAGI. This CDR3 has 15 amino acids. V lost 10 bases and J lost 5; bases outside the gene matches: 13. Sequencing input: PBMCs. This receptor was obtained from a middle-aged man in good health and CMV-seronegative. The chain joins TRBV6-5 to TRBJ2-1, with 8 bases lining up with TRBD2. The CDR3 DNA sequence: TGTGCCACCGGATCAGAGGGAGCGGGGGACAATGAGCAGTTCTTC. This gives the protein CATGSEGAGDNEQFF.